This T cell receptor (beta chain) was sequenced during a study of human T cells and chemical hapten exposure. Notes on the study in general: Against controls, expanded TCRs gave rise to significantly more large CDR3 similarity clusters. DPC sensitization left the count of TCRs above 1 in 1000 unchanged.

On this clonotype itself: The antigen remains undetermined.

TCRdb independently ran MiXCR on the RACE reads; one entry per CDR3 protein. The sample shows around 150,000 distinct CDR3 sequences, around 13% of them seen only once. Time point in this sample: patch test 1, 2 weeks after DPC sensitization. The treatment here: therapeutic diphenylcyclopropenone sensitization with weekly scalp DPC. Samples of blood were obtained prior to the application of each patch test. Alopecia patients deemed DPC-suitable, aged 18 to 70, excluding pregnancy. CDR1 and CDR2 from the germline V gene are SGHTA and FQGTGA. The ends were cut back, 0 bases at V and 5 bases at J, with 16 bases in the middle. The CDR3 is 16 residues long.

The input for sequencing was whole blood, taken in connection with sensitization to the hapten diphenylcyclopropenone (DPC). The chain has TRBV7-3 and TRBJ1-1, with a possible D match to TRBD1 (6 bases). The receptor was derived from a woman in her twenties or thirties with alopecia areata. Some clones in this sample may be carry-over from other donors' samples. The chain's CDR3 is CASSLTPARGATEAFF. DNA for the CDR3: TGTGCCAGCAGCTTAACCCCCGCAAGGGGGGCGACTGAAGCTTTCTTT.